The text below deals with one TCR beta chain. This record comes from a study of blood T cell repertoires in COVID-19. The overall study: Sites in the United States, Italy and Spain provided acute and convalescent COVID-19 samples.

With 4 bases removed from V and 4 bases from J, the gap between germline ends came to 5 bases. The CDR3 is 10 amino acids. CDR1 is GTSNPN and CDR2 is SVGIG in the germline V gene (reference sequence). In the original processing: From reference gene primer amplification, estimates of nucleated cell counts were derived. TCRdb's table, derived via immunoSEQ multiplex PCR, lists solely in-frame clones and lacks some. V, J and clone size reflect that table, while D and trimming were determined from the DNA. Among about 220,000 clones listed, roughly 87% were seen once. In terms of age and location, participants ranged from roughly 18 to 100 years and lived in 24 US areas. Grouping used clinical history reported by participants in a survey and questionnaire.

This receptor was obtained from a woman aged 25 to 39 with acute COVID-19. The sample consisted of PBMCs or T cells enriched from blood (not recorded which). The chain combines TRBV30 with TRBJ2-7; D is undetermined. CDR3 residues: CAWKRYEQYF. The CDR3 DNA follows: TGTGCCTGGAAGAGGTACGAGCAGTACTTC.